The 21 T cell receptor beta chains below come from one sample, sequenced in a study of human T cells and chemical hapten exposure. Specified time point: healthy volunteer bleed at 2 weeks. Extraction of total RNA was performed on unfractionated whole blood. TCRdb used MiXCR to reprocess the RACE reads, holding one entry per CDR3 protein. The sample consists of 130,000 or so distinct CDR3 sequences, roughly 9% of them appearing once. The material sequenced was whole blood. These receptors were taken from a male donor in good health. Some clones in this sample may be carry-over from other donors' samples.

This sequence joins TRBV2 and TRBJ1-1, with 9 bases fitting TRBD1. The CDR3 covers 17 residues. Trimming removed 0 bases from V and 6 bases from J; junction bases left unmatched: 11. From germline, CDR1 is SNHLY and CDR2 FYNNEI. Written as DNA, the CDR3 is TGTGCCAGCAGTGAAGCCGCGACAGGGGGTACACACGCTGAAGCTTTCTTT. Protein: CASSEAATGGTHAEAFF.

A few counts support this clonotype. The chain couples TRBV9 to TRBJ1-3; D is perhaps TRBD1 (6 bases). Trimming cost V 4 bases and J 0 bases, with 20 bases left between them. The CDR3 loop spans 18 amino acids. Per the germline V gene, CDR1 is SGDLS and CDR2 is YYNGEE. CDR3 in DNA: TGTGCCAGCAGCAACCCCACGGGGGCACGAAGCTCTGGAAACACCATATATTTT. This codes for CASSNPTGARSSGNTIYF.

This clonotype was observed a few times. The genes are TRBV7-2 and TRBJ1-3; D not certain. Germline CDR1 reads SGHTA; CDR2 reads FQGNSA. CDR3 length equals 12 residues. Trimming removed 5 bases at V and 4 bases at J, with 6 bases between. The CDR3, as DNA: TGTGCCAGCAGCCCCCAAGGAAACACCATATATTTT. Translating gives CASSPQGNTIYF. The full variable domain, rest sourced from reference TRBV7-2 and TRBJ1-3, is GAGVSQSPSNKVTEKGKDVELRCDPISGHTALYWYRQSLGQGLEFLIYFQGNSAPDKSGLPSDRFSAERTGGSVSTLTIQRTQQEDSAVYLCASSPQGNTIYFGEGSWLTVV.

At least ten counts were recorded for this clonotype. The J gene is TRBJ2-3, the V gene TRBV20-1; D is possibly TRBD2 (6 bases). V was cut by 6 bases and J by 6 bases, with 13 bases left in between. The CDR3 runs 12 residues. CDR1 and CDR2 (germline): DFQATT, SNEGSKA (reference sequence). CDR3 protein: CSAGRGVDTQYF. The CDR3 region has the DNA TGCAGTGCAGGTCGCGGGGTGGATACGCAGTATTTT.

There are a few counts of this clonotype. The rearrangement joins TRBV24-1 to TRBJ2-1, with TRBD2 identical over 9 bases. The CDR3 covers 16 residues. Germline V gives CDR1 KGHDR, CDR2 SFDVKD. Trimming removed 9 bases from V and 5 bases from J; junction bases left unmatched: 13. The CDR3 DNA reads TGTGCCACCGTTGGGCTAGCGGGAACCAACAACAATGAGCAGTTCTTC. It encodes CATVGLAGTNNNEQFF.

This clonotype showed up many times. The chain recombines TRBV5-1 with TRBJ1-1; 7 bases line up with TRBD1. Unmatched junction bases numbered 13, after V lost 7 bases and J lost 4 bases. CDR1 is SGHRS and CDR2 is YFSETQ in the germline V gene. CDR3 length: 15 amino acids. The CDR3 DNA sequence: TGCGCCAGCGCCCCGGGACAGCAACCGGGCACTGAAGCTTTCTTT. It yields the protein CASAPGQQPGTEAFF.

V gene TRBV6-5 combines with J gene TRBJ1-1, with 7 positions matching TRBD1. Germline CDR1 reads MNHEY; CDR2 reads SVGAGI. V was pared by 5 bases and J by 7 bases, with 7 bases of the junction left unmatched. This CDR3 is 13 amino acids long. CDR3 region: CASSDRDGGEAFF. CDR3 coding DNA: TGTGCCAGCAGTGACAGGGACGGGGGTGAAGCTTTCTTT.

The chain links TRBV30 to TRBJ2-1, with D hard to call. The germline V and J ends were trimmed by 7 bases and 7 bases, with 11 bases remaining between them. CDR1 and CDR2 from the germline V gene are GTSNPN and SVGIG (reference sequence). CDR3 size: 11 residues. CDR3 sequence (DNA): TGTGCCTCCGGAGAGACTAATGAGCAGTTCTTC. As protein: CASGETNEQFF.

The chain combines TRBV20-1 with TRBJ2-7, with TRBD2 identical over 11 bases. The CDR3 length is 14 residues. The junction had 6 bases not matched to a gene; V was cut back by 4 bases and J by 4 bases. Germline lookup yields CDR1 DFQATT and CDR2 SNEGSKA (reference sequence). In DNA form, the CDR3 reads TGCAGTGCTATTGGGGGACTAGCGGATTACGAGCAGTACTTC. Protein sequence: CSAIGGLADYEQYF.

In its sample, this clonotype was seen a few times. This chain joins TRBV11-2 and TRBJ1-1; D is undetermined. The CDR3 has 16 amino acids. The germline gives CDR1 SGHAT, CDR2 FQNNGV. V lost 1 base to trimming and J lost 0 bases, with 12 bases between them. Written as DNA, the CDR3 is TGTGCCAGCAGCTTAGTTAGTTCCCGCATGAACACTGAAGCTTTCTTT. Its translation is CASSLVSSRMNTEAFF.

This clonotype was found a few times. The V call is TRBV29-1, the J call TRBJ2-2; the D gene is possibly TRBD2 (6 bases). Deletions cut 4 bases from V and 0 bases from J, with 9 bases between. The CDR3 has 14 residues. Germline lookup yields CDR1 SQVTM and CDR2 ANQGSEA. The CDR3 spells CSVAGTANTGELFF. The CDR3 DNA reads as TGCAGCGTTGCCGGGACTGCGAACACCGGGGAGCTGTTTTTT.

V usage is TRBV10-3 and J usage is TRBJ2-7; TRBD1 agrees at 11 bases. The CDR3 has 14 residues. The trim removed 6 bases at V and 5 bases at J, leaving 6 bases unmatched. CDR1 ENHRY and CDR2 SYGVKD come from the germline V gene. CDR3 bases: TGTGCCATCAGGGGACAGGGGGTCTTCGACGAGCAGTACTTC. This encodes CAIRGQGVFDEQYF.

This sequence joins TRBV20-1 and TRBJ2-1; D possibly corresponds to TRBD2 (5 bases). The CDR3 runs to 16 residues. Between the trimmed V and J ends, which lost 0 bases and 2 bases, there was a span of 14 bases. Germline CDR1 is DFQATT and CDR2 is SNEGSKA (reference sequence). The CDR3 loop is CSARDGSGVTYNEQFF. The CDR3 bases are TGCAGTGCTAGAGATGGTTCCGGGGTGACCTACAATGAGCAGTTCTTC.

This clonotype was seen a few times. The rearrangement joins TRBV5-1 to TRBJ1-2; TRBD1 aligns across 7 bases. Germline V gene lookup returns CDR1 SGHRS and CDR2 YFSETQ. CDR3 length equals 14 residues. J was trimmed by 4 bases and V by 4 bases; bases with no gene match: 7. The chain's CDR3 is CASSRYRGTYGYTF. DNA of the CDR3: TGCGCCAGCAGCAGATACAGGGGAACCTATGGCTACACCTTC.

This clonotype occurred a few times. The chain recombines TRBV2 with TRBJ2-5; possibly TRBD1 for D (6 bases). Per the germline V gene, CDR1 is SNHLY and CDR2 is FYNNEI. Trimming removed 4 bases from V and 4 bases from J, with 13 bases in between. CDR3 length: 14 residues. CDR3 sequence (DNA): TGTGCCAGCAGTGCCGGACAGCTAGGAGAGACCCAGTACTTC. It codes for CASSAGQLGETQYF.

This chain joins TRBV27 and TRBJ2-1; 8 bases are shared with TRBD1. CDR1 and CDR2 from the germline V gene are MNHEY and SMNVEV (reference sequence). V trimming: 6 bases; J trimming: 5 bases; junction bases outside the gene matches: 9. The CDR3 extends over 15 amino acids. The CDR3 here is CASRFDRGGDNEQFF. DNA for the CDR3: TGTGCCAGCAGGTTCGACAGGGGCGGGGACAATGAGCAGTTCTTC.

Only a few counts were recorded for this clonotype. This sequence joins TRBV7-2 and TRBJ2-1; D unresolved. From germline, CDR1 is SGHTA and CDR2 FQGNSA. Trimming removed 5 bases at V and 3 bases at J, with 14 bases between. The CDR3 sequence is 15 residues long. The CDR3 loop reads CASSATPASYNEQFF. The CDR3 bases are TGTGCCAGCAGCGCCACCCCCGCTAGCTACAATGAGCAGTTCTTC.

This clonotype has a count of ten or more. The V and J genes are TRBV19 and TRBJ2-2; D gene ambiguous. This CDR3 has 11 amino acids. The V end was cut by 10 bases, the J end by 5 bases, with 8 bases between. Germline CDR1 is LNHDA and CDR2 is SQIVND (reference sequence). The CDR3 DNA sequence: TGTGCCACCGGTGGGACCGGGGAGCTGTTTTTT. It yields the protein CATGGTGELFF. The whole variable domain, remainder taken from reference TRBV19 and TRBJ2-2, is DGGITQSPKYLFRKEGQNVTLSCEQNLNHDAMYWYRQDPGQGLRLIYYSQIVNDFQKGDIAEGYSVSREKKESFPLTVTSAQKNPTAFYLCATGGTGELFFGEGSRLTVL.

The chain combines TRBV4-2 with TRBJ1-1; weak D call: TRBD1 (5 bases). The length of the CDR3 is 15 residues. The V gene lost 1 base and the J gene lost 7 bases, with 16 bases spanning the gap. The germline CDR1 and CDR2 sequences are LGHNA and YNFKEQ. The CDR3 spells CASSQGARTRVEAFF. CDR3 coding DNA: TGTGCCAGCAGCCAAGGGGCACGGACACGCGTTGAAGCTTTCTTT.

There are a few counts of this clonotype. The rearrangement links TRBV10-3 to TRBJ2-5; 9 positions agree with TRBD2. CDR1 and CDR2 from the germline V gene are ENHRY and SYGVKD. This CDR3 is 17 amino acids long. The V segment lost 0 bases and the J segment 3 bases; nucleotides outside the gene matches: 8. The CDR3 bases are TGTGCCATCAGTGAGTCGAGCGGCCCTAGCGGGGAAGAGACCCAGTACTTC. Translation: CAISESSGPSGEETQYF.

This clonotype was recorded a few times. The rearrangement links TRBV14 to TRBJ2-7; D is uncertain. Trimming cost V 6 bases and J 6 bases, with 9 bases left between them. Germline V gene data show CDR1 as SGHDN and CDR2 as FVKESK. The CDR3 runs to 11 residues. CDR3 bases: TGTGCCAGCAGTAGTGGGCCCGAGCAGTACTTC. It yields the protein CASSSGPEQYF.